This T cell receptor beta chain was recorded in a study of breast tumors, draining lymph nodes, adjacent tissues. The lymph nodes were axillary draining lymph nodes from breast cancer patients. This clonotype was observed at least ten times. Its specificity is unknown. TCRdb reanalysed the multiplex PCR reads using MiXCR and keeps one entry per CDR3 protein. The data contain around 130,000 distinct CDR3 sequences, less than 20% of them singletons. Broader study findings: Luminal-like breast cancer showed significantly greater tumor-nontumor repertoire similarity than basal-like breast cancer did.

This CDR3 has 18 amino acids. The germline V gene encodes CDR1 MNHNS and CDR2 SASEGT. With 6 bases clipped from V and 4 bases from J, the junction kept 10 bases outside the gene matches. The receptor was derived from a female donor with breast cancer. Some clones in this sample may be carry-over from other donors' samples. Material: axillary lymph node tissue. The V and J genes are TRBV6-1 and TRBJ2-2, with 14 bases identical to TRBD2. In DNA form, the CDR3 reads TGTGCCAGCAGGACCGGGACTAGCGGGGGCGGGTTCACCGGGGAGCTGTTTTTT. The encoded protein is CASRTGTSGGGFTGELFF.